Below, 2 T cell receptor beta chains from the same sample are listed, as sequenced in a study of blood T cell repertoires in COVID-19. The assay was immunoSEQ multiplex PCR, and TCRdb's table has in-frame clones only and misses some. The sample lists approximately 260,000 clones, nearly 90% occurring once. Sequencing input: peripheral blood. The source is a woman in her forties who had recovered from COVID-19.

The rearrangement joins TRBV6-5 to TRBJ2-2; no reliable D call. The length of the CDR3 is 13 residues. V was clipped by 4 bases and J by 3 bases, with 6 bases between them. The germline V gene encodes CDR1 MNHEY and CDR2 SVGAGI. The CDR3 DNA follows: TGTGCCAGCAGTTCCATTTACACCGGGGAGCTGTTTTTT. It translates to CASSSIYTGELFF.

The CDR3 sequence: CSVTKPGQGAGGANVLTF. In DNA form, the CDR3 reads TGCAGCGTTACCAAACCGGGACAGGGGGCAGGTGGGGCCAACGTCCTGACTTTC. The rearrangement joins TRBV29-1 to TRBJ2-6, with 12 bases aligning to TRBD1. The germline gives CDR1 SQVTM, CDR2 ANQGSEA. The length of the CDR3 is 18 residues. The V gene end was trimmed by 5 bases and the J gene end by 3 bases; junction bases not matched to a gene: 11.